Sequencing of this T cell receptor (beta chain) was carried out in a study of blood T cell repertoires in COVID-19. Study background: Samples of COVID-19 (acute and convalescent) were obtained from the United States, Italy and Spain.

Clones were sequenced by immunoSEQ multiplex PCR, and TCRdb holds only the in-frame ones, with some missing. The sample includes hundreds of thousands of clones, around 80% of them seen just once. Living in about two dozen US areas, the participants were between about 18 and 95 years of age. In assigning cohorts, the study relied on participant-reported clinical history. CDR1 and CDR2 from the germline V gene are SGHRS and YFSETQ. The CDR3 loop spans 16 amino acids. The V end was cut by 4 bases, the J end by 5 bases, with 19 bases between. This clonotype was sampled from a man between 35 and 55 years old who had been exposed to COVID-19. The sample taken for sequencing was PBMCs or T cells enriched from blood (not recorded which). The chain joins TRBV5-1 to TRBJ2-1; D possibly corresponds to TRBD2 (6 bases). The CDR3 loop reads CASSVGLSGHHNEQFF. The CDR3 coding sequence is TGCGCCAGCAGCGTCGGACTATCGGGCCACCACAATGAGCAGTTCTTC. Filled out from reference TRBV5-1 and TRBJ2-1, the complete variable domain reads KAGVTQTPRYLIKTRGQQVTLSCSPISGHRSVSWYQQTPGQGLQFLFEYFSETQRNKGNFPGRFSGRQFSNSRSEMNVSTLELGDSALYLCASSVGLSGHHNEQFFGPGTRLTVL.